This T cell receptor beta chain is from a study of blood T cell repertoires in COVID-19 (dated by TCRdb to about 2020). For the study in its entirety: Samples covering the acute and convalescent phases of COVID-19 were provided by collaborators in the United States, Italy and Spain. The prospective study material was composed of cDNA or gDNA derived from T cells, B-cell-depleted T cells, or PBMCs. The dataset comprised deeply sampled blood TCRbeta repertoires from subjects exposed to, actively infected with, or recovered from COVID-19. The repertoires were made available in a free public database intended to serve as a resource for research on the immune response to SARS-CoV-2. Samples came from the ongoing ImmuneRACE study (first 160 participants) plus 1,254 subjects from 6 global collaborators. The sample metadata nearly always contained a de-identified subject ID, COVID-19 status, age in years and sex. Where available, HLA class I and class II types were taken from metadata supplied by the sample provider and were not determined by assay-based typing. Beyond this particular receptor, the publication reports: How much clinical and demographic metadata was included differed by source and by participant, and the metadata was provided uncurated.

TCRbeta CDR3 regions were amplified from genomic DNA using the immunoSEQ Assay, a bias-controlled multiplex PCR. On the study's bioinformatics: The number of nucleated cells in each sample was estimated from the amplification of reference gene primers within the assay. Sequence reads were collapsed and filtered to measure the absolute abundance of every unique TCRbeta CDR3 rearrangement. For each sample, productive Simpson clonality was calculated by taking the square root of Simpson's diversity index across productive rearrangements. Entries here come from immuneACCESS through TCRdb and include only in-frame sequences with V and J called. Some clones fail to appear in such tables; in the studies checked, an unresolved V gene covers under half of the shortfall, and the cause of the remainder is unknown. Clonal size and the V and J genes are those of that table, whereas D and trimming came from the DNA. A total of 150,000 to 180,000 clones appear in this sample, roughly 78% of them only once. Roughly 1.7% of the sample is in the top ten clones.

As concerns this clone: The antigen it recognizes is unknown. No quality values exist for individual bases; no much larger clone is one base distant.

The collaborating institutions used their own protocols to collect whole blood in K2EDTA tubes. Collaborator samples were shipped for TCRbeta analysis as frozen whole blood, isolated PBMCs, or DNA extracted from either sample type. Compared with germline, V lacks 4 bases and J lacks 6 bases; bases without a gene match: 13. CDR1 and CDR2 are read off the germline V gene (reference sequence) as LGHDT and YNNKEL. Reading from cysteine to phenylalanine, the CDR3 counts 16 amino acids. Of all the DNA, just the CDR3 is kept, 48 bases in frame from base 1. The source is an elderly man with acute or convalescent COVID-19. The sequence joins TRBV3-1 (or the pseudogene TRBV3-2) to TRBJ2-3; 7 central bases correspond to TRBD1. Sequencing was carried out using peripheral blood. The DNA reads as follows: TGTGCCAGCAGCCTCAACCTAGACAGGGTCAGGGATACGCAGTATTTT. Translated, it reads CASSLNLDRVRDTQYF.